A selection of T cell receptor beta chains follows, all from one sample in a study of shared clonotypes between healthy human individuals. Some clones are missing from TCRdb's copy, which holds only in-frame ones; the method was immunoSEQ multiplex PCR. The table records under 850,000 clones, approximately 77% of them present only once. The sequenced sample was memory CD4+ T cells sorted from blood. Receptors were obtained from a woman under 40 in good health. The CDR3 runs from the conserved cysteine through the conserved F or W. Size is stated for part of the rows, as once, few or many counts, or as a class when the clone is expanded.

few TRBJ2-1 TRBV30 CAWSGGRGEQFF
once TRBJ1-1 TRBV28 CASRATGDRGNTEAFF
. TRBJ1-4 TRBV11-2 CASSLVTGGDEKLFF
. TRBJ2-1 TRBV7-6 CASSPRLAEYNEQFF
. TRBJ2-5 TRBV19 CASSPLQETQYF
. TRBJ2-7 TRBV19 CASSKGGASSYEQYF
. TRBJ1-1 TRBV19 CASGTGRPMNTEAFF
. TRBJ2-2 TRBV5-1 CASSLLRPGTGELFF
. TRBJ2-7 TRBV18 CASSPRPEPYEQYF
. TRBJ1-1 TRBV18 CASSPLMAEDTEAFF
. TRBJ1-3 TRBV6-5 CASSPHGVAGNTIYF
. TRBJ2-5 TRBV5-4 CASSPWMGSGTNQETQYF
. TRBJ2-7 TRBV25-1 CASSPRQGAYEQYF
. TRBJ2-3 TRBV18 CASSLTSTDTQYF
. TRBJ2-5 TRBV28 CASSSPVAVQETQYF
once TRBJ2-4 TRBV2 CASSPDGQNIQYF
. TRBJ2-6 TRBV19 CASSISGSSGANVLTF
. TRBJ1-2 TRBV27 CASSRGDRVEGYTF
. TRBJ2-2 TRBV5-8 CASSQEGGLMGELFF
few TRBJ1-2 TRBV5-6 CASSLEARGLGYTF
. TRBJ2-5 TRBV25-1 CASSGDRDSGRETQYF
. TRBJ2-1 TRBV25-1 CASSESLAGLYNEQFF
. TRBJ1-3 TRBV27 CASSRQGGNTIYF
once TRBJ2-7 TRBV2 CASNGQGIYEQYF
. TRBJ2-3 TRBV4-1 CASSQVADSQPGTDTQYF
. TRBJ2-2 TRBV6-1 CASSVQGTGELFF
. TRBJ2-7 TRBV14 CASSLGLAGVQQYF
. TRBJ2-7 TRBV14 CASSQDRRTLPSYEQYF
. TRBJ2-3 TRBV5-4 CASRVSLGGYTDTQYF
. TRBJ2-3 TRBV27 CASSSPPPGLAGVTDTQYF
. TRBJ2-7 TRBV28 CASSWGGGYEQYF
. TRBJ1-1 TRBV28 CASSLGGGGTEAFF
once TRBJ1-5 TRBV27 CASSFRDNQPQHF
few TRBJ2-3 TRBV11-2 CASSSALGRQYF
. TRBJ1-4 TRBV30 CAWSAFSNLGEKLFF
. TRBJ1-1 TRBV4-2 CASSQDIYGGEAFF
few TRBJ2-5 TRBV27 CASKGGGKGDQGETQYF
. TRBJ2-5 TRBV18 CASSPPGESETQYF
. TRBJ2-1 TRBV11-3 CASSEGSYNEQFF
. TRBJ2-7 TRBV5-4 CASSLGSGRIFYEQYF
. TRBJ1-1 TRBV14 CASSPTKGRHTEAFF
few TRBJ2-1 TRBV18 CASSPLTDNEQFF
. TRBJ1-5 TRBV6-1 CASTPWGNSNQPQHF
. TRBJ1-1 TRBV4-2 CASSAGQGMAEAFF